This T cell receptor (beta chain) was found in a study of cytomegalovirus exposure and HLA in healthy donors. Regarding this clone: Its antigen is undetermined.

Use of 60 Vbeta and 13 Jbeta primers characterized the PCR. Libraries were prepared by immunoSEQ multiplex PCR; TCRdb keeps only in-frame clonotypes and omits some of them. The sample shows 160,000 or so clones, approximately 83% of them seen only once. Study-wide findings and caveats: A few CMV-associated chains proved CMV antigen-specific in vitro. Cytomegalovirus status, reportedly, was diagnosed with high specificity and sensitivity by the classifier.

The length of the CDR3 is 15 residues. CDR1 SGHTA and CDR2 FQGNSA come from the germline V gene. Trimming at V came to 6 bases and at J to 2 bases, leaving 10 bases not matched to a gene. The chain couples TRBV7-2 to TRBJ2-7; TRBD2 agrees at 7 bases. This sequence originates from a woman aged 18 to 35 in good health and CMV-seronegative. What was sequenced was PBMCs. For the CDR3, the DNA is TGTGCCAGCAGTCTATCCCCTACTAGCGCCTACGAGCAGTACTTC. Translating gives CASSLSPTSAYEQYF.